Below, 27 T cell receptor beta chains from the same sample are listed, as sequenced in a study of T-cell reconstitution after alpha-beta-depleted transplantation in children. TCRbeta library preparation incorporated unique molecular identifiers. TCRdb passed the PCR reads through MiXCR, listing each CDR3 protein once. The data hold some 340,000 distinct CDR3 sequences, with 10% observed a single time. The sample was PBMCs from the stem cell graft donor, taken from the stem cell graft. Every receptor here comes from a human donor who donated a stem cell graft to a child with acute lymphoblastic leukemia.

This clonotype was seen only a few times. The chain's CDR3 is CASSYQAYEQYF. Here the CDR3 DNA reads TGTGCCAGCAGTTACCAAGCTTACGAGCAGTACTTC. The rearrangement uses TRBV12-3 or TRBV12-4 and TRBJ2-7; D uncertain. The CDR3 is 12 amino acids. Trimming removed 4 bases at V and 4 bases at J, with 8 bases between.

This clonotype has at least ten counts. The J gene is TRBJ2-3, the V gene TRBV14, with D hard to call. This CDR3 spans 11 amino acids. Germline V gene lookup returns CDR1 SGHDN and CDR2 FVKESK. Trimming removed 1 base from V and 4 bases from J, with 0 bases in between. The CDR3 DNA sequence: TGTGCCAGCAGCCAAGCAGATACGCAGTATTTT. It yields the protein CASSQADTQYF.

This clonotype was seen a few times. V and J are TRBV24-1 and TRBJ2-5; D is unclear. The germline V and J ends were trimmed by 4 bases and 5 bases, with 7 bases remaining between them. This CDR3 contains 12 residues. The germline CDR1 and CDR2 sequences are KGHDR and SFDVKD. DNA for the CDR3: TGTGCCACCAGTGAACGTGGGGAGACCCAGTACTTC. Amino acids: CATSERGETQYF.

This clonotype was observed a handful of times. The chain uses TRBV28 and TRBJ2-1; perhaps TRBD1 as D (6 bases). Germline CDR1 is MDHEN and CDR2 is SYDVKM. CDR3 length equals 15 residues. V was trimmed by 5 bases and J by 0 bases, leaving 11 bases between them. The CDR3 DNA follows: TGTGCCAGCAGTGGGGGACAAAGCTCCTACAATGAGCAGTTCTTC. Amino acids: CASSGGQSSYNEQFF.

The chain recombines TRBV5-5 with TRBJ1-4; possibly TRBD1 for D (5 bases). Trimming removed 0 bases at V and 7 bases at J, with 13 bases between. CDR1 and CDR2 from the germline V gene are SGHKS and YYEKEE (reference sequence). This CDR3 is built from 15 residues. CDR3 loop: CASSLAGGLGEKLFF. The CDR3 nucleotides read TGTGCCAGCAGCTTGGCCGGGGGACTGGGTGAAAAACTGTTTTTT.

This clonotype was counted ten times or more. V gene TRBV20-1 combines with J gene TRBJ2-1; a possible D gene is TRBD2 (6 bases). Germline V gene lookup returns CDR1 DFQATT and CDR2 SNEGSKA (reference sequence). With 6 bases removed from V and 10 bases from J, the gap between germline ends came to 13 bases. The CDR3 contains 11 residues. The CDR3 DNA reads as TGCAGTGCCACTCCGGAGGGAGAGCAGTTCTTC. Its protein is CSATPEGEQFF.

This clonotype has a handful of counts. For the CDR3, the DNA is TGCGCCAGCAGCGGGGGACAGGGGACCTACAATGAGCAGTTCTTC. Protein: CASSGGQGTYNEQFF. The chain carries TRBV5-1 and TRBJ2-1; 10 bases map to TRBD1. CDR3 size: 15 residues. Germline V CDR1 and CDR2: SGHRS, YFSETQ. V gave up 4 bases and J gave up 2 bases; unmatched junction bases: 3.

This clonotype was seen many times. The rearrangement joins TRBV29-1 to TRBJ2-1; 9 bases align to TRBD2. The CDR3 consists of 13 residues. V gave up 4 bases and J gave up 10 bases; unmatched junction bases: 8. The germline gives CDR1 SQVTM, CDR2 ANQGSEA. The CDR3 DNA reads as TGCAGCGTTGGATATTCTAGCGGGGACGAGCAGTTCTTC. The encoded protein is CSVGYSSGDEQFF.

This clonotype was counted only a few times. The gene calls are TRBV19 and TRBJ2-2; D call uncertain. V lost 5 bases and J lost 1, with 14 bases in between. This CDR3 is built from 16 residues. Germline-derived CDR1 and CDR2 are LNHDA and SQIVND (reference sequence). CDR3: CASSWLAYQNTGELFF. CDR3 coding DNA: TGTGCCAGTAGTTGGTTAGCCTACCAGAACACCGGGGAGCTGTTTTTT.

This clonotype was observed a handful of times. The chain uses TRBV30 and TRBJ1-1, with 7 bases that match TRBD1. CDR3 length: 12 amino acids. Germline V gives CDR1 GTSNPN, CDR2 SVGIG (reference sequence). Losses at the gene ends were 8 bases for V and 6 bases for J; bases not matched to a gene: 9. CDR3 DNA: TGTGCCCAGCAGGGGGGTTCACCTGAAGCTTTCTTT. Translating it yields CAQQGGSPEAFF. Based on the CDR3 plus reference TRBV30 and TRBJ1-1, the full variable domain is SQTIHQWPATLVQPVGSPLSLECTVEGTSNPNLYWYRQAAGRGLQLLFYSVGIGQISSEVPQNLSASRPQDRQFILSSKKLLLSDSGFYLCAQQGGSPEAFFGQGTRLTVV.

The J gene is TRBJ2-7, the V gene TRBV4-2, with 7 positions matching TRBD2. Germline V lookup: CDR1 LGHNA, CDR2 YNFKEQ. The length of the CDR3 is 13 residues. V shed 0 bases, J shed 10 bases, and the junction held 6 bases outside the gene matches. The DNA of the CDR3 is TGTGCCAGCAGCCAAGATCGGGGGGAGCGCCAGTACTTC. Translating gives CASSQDRGERQYF.

The chain joins TRBV6-2 or TRBV6-3 to TRBJ1-5; a possible D gene is TRBD1 (6 bases). The V gene lost 0 bases and the J gene lost 0 bases, with 15 bases spanning the gap. In germline, CDR1 is MNHEY, CDR2 SVGEGT. The CDR3 has 18 amino acids. The CDR3 DNA reads as TGTGCCAGCAGTTACTCCAGGGGCCGGGCGGATAGCAATCAGCCCCAGCATTTT. It codes for CASSYSRGRADSNQPQHF.

In its sample, this clonotype was seen a few times. The rearrangement joins TRBV7-3 to TRBJ1-6; D not resolved. The CDR3 consists of 14 residues. The germline V and J ends were trimmed by 5 bases and 7 bases, with 12 bases remaining between them. Per germline, CDR1 SGHTA and CDR2 FQGTGA. Here the CDR3 DNA reads TGTGCCAGCAGCCTAGACAAACGAAATTCACCCCTCCACTTT. It translates to CASSLDKRNSPLHF.

This clonotype came up once. J is TRBJ2-7 and V is TRBV27, with 11 bases identical to TRBD2. J was trimmed by 1 base and V by 4 bases; bases with no gene match: 6. CDR1 MNHEY and CDR2 SMNVEV come from the germline V gene (reference sequence). CDR3 length: 16 residues. The CDR3 nucleotides are TGTGCCAGCAGTTCTATACTAGCGGGAGCTTCCTACGAGCAGTACTTC. This codes for CASSSILAGASYEQYF.

This clonotype has more than one count but fewer than ten. The V gene is TRBV12-3 or TRBV12-4, the J gene TRBJ1-4; D is undetermined. Trimming shortened V by 1 base and J by 8 bases, and 8 bases separated the two germline ends. The CDR3 is 13 residues long. The CDR3, as DNA: TGTGCCAGCAGTTTAGGCTCGGTCGAAAAACTGTTTTTT. Protein: CASSLGSVEKLFF.

This clonotype was seen many times. The chain has TRBV6-2 or TRBV6-3 and TRBJ2-2; 8 bases match TRBD1. This CDR3 has 13 amino acids. V trimming: 2 bases; J trimming: 7 bases; junction bases outside the gene matches: 0. The germline V gene has CDR1 MNHEY and CDR2 SVGEGT. The CDR3 loop reads CASSYGQGGELFF. CDR3 nucleotides: TGTGCCAGCAGTTACGGACAGGGCGGGGAGCTGTTTTTT.

This clonotype was observed a few times. This rearrangement joins TRBV6-2 or TRBV6-3 to TRBJ2-7, with 9 bases lining up with TRBD2. Germline lookup yields CDR1 MNHEY and CDR2 SVGEGT. The junction had 2 bases not matched to a gene; V was cut back by 2 bases and J by 0 bases. The CDR3 consists of 15 residues. CDR3 sequence reads: CASSYGAGGSYEQYF. CDR3 coding DNA: TGTGCCAGCAGTTACGGAGCGGGGGGCTCCTACGAGCAGTACTTC.

This clonotype was observed a handful of times. The rearrangement joins TRBV3-1 to TRBJ1-6, with a tentative D call TRBD1 (5 bases). Germline CDR1 reads LGHDT; CDR2 reads YNNKEL (reference sequence). The V end was cut by 0 bases, the J end by 6 bases, with 15 bases between. The length of the CDR3 is 17 residues. The CDR3 nucleotides read TGTGCCAGCAGCCAAGATGGGGCCTCGGCGTCTAATTCACCCCTCCACTTT. This translates into CASSQDGASASNSPLHF. Full variable domain (remainder filled in from reference TRBV3-1 and TRBJ1-6): DTAVSQTPKYLVTQMGNDKSIKCEQNLGHDTMYWYKQDSKKFLKIMFSYNNKELIINETVPNRFSPKSPDKAHLNLHINSLELGDSAVYFCASSQDGASASNSPLHFGNGTRLTVT.

Details on this clonotype: The junction and the germline gene differ at one end; a read error may be behind it. The chain joins TRBV12-3 or TRBV12-4 to TRBJ2-6; a weak D match, TRBD2 (6 bases). CDR3 length: 18 residues. The chain's CDR3 is CASCLVGRGGSGANVLTF. CDR3 sequence (DNA): TGTGCCAGCTGTTTAGTGGGGCGGGGCGGTAGTGGGGCCAACGTCCTGACTTTC.

The sample holds a few counts of this clonotype. The chain carries TRBV4-1 and TRBJ2-1; 10 bases map to TRBD1. Germline assignment: CDR1 MGHRA and CDR2 YSYEKL. V lost 3 bases and J lost 3; bases outside the gene matches: 2. The CDR3 length is 15 residues. In DNA, the CDR3 is TGCGCCAGCAGCCACGACAGGGGGCTCTACAATGAGCAGTTCTTC. Protein sequence: CASSHDRGLYNEQFF.

The chain carries TRBV5-1 and TRBJ2-1; maybe TRBD2 (6 bases). Looked up from germline, CDR1 is SGHRS and CDR2 is YFSETQ. The CDR3 spans 12 residues. V lost 7 bases and J lost 6, with 11 bases in between. This CDR3 is CASRLASNEQFF. CDR3 in DNA: TGCGCCAGCCGTCTAGCGTCCAATGAGCAGTTCTTC.

This clonotype has ten or more counts. The rearrangement joins TRBV27 to TRBJ2-2; D remains ambiguous. This CDR3 is built from 12 residues. CDR1 is MNHEY, CDR2 SMNVEV, per germline (reference sequence). V gave up 6 bases and J gave up 4 bases, with 6 bases separating them. The chain's CDR3 is CASSLTTGELFF. CDR3 DNA: TGTGCCAGCAGCTTAACCACCGGGGAGCTGTTTTTT.

This clonotype was seen at least ten times. This rearrangement joins TRBV7-9 to TRBJ1-2; TRBD1 aligns across 7 bases. The CDR3 contains 14 residues. J gave up 4 bases and V 5 bases, and 7 bases lay outside the gene matches. CDR1 SEHNR and CDR2 FQNEAQ come from the germline V gene (reference sequence). CDR3 coding DNA: TGTGCCAGCAGCCCCGTGACAGGGTTCTATGGCTACACCTTC. It encodes CASSPVTGFYGYTF.

This chain uses TRBV5-1 with TRBJ1-1; D unclear. The ends were cut back, 3 bases at V and 2 bases at J, with 14 bases in the middle. CDR1 is SGHRS and CDR2 is YFSETQ in the germline V gene. This CDR3 has 15 residues. The CDR3 region has the DNA TGCGCCAGCAGCTCGGGTGACACTCTTAACACTGAAGCTTTCTTT. It yields the protein CASSSGDTLNTEAFF.

This clonotype was observed a few times. This chain joins TRBV10-3 and TRBJ2-7; perhaps TRBD1 as D (6 bases). V gave up 4 bases and J gave up 4 bases, with 11 bases separating them. The germline gives CDR1 ENHRY, CDR2 SYGVKD. The CDR3 contains 13 residues. CDR3 residues: CAISVKQGYEQYF. In DNA form, the CDR3 reads TGTGCCATCAGTGTAAAACAGGGTTACGAGCAGTACTTC.

This clonotype was recorded at least ten times. The CDR3 sequence is CSATGTPSYEQYF. CDR3 nucleotide sequence: TGCAGTGCTACCGGGACACCAAGCTACGAGCAGTACTTC. The rearrangement joins TRBV20-1 to TRBJ2-7, with TRBD1 as a possible D gene (6 bases). V lost 4 bases and J 3 bases, leaving 13 bases between the germline ends. The V gene's germline CDR1 is DFQATT and CDR2 SNEGSKA (reference sequence). The length of the CDR3 is 13 residues.

This clonotype showed up many times. The chain links TRBV27 to TRBJ2-3; possibly TRBD2 for D (6 bases). The CDR3 contains 16 residues. Looked up from germline, CDR1 is MNHEY and CDR2 is SMNVEV (reference sequence). V shed 6 bases and J shed 2 bases, with 18 bases lying between them. In DNA form, the CDR3 reads TGTGCCAGCAGGCCCACGGGACTGCTTTACACAGATACGCAGTATTTT. Translation gives CASRPTGLLYTDTQYF.